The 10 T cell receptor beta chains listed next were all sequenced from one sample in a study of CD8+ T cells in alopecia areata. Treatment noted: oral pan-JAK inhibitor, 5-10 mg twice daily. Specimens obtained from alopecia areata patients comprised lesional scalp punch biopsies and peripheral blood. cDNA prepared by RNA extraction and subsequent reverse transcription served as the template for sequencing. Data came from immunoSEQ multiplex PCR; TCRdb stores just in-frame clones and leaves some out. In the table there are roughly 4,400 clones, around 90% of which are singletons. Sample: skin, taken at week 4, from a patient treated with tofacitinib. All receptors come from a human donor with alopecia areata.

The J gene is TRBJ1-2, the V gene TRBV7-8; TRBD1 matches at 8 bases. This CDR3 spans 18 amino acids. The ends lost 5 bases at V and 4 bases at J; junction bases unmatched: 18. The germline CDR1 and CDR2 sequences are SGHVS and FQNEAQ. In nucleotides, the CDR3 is TGTGCCAGCAGCCAGACTGGCCCAGGGGGCCATCGGGGCTATGGCTACACCTTC. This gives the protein CASSQTGPGGHRGYGYTF.

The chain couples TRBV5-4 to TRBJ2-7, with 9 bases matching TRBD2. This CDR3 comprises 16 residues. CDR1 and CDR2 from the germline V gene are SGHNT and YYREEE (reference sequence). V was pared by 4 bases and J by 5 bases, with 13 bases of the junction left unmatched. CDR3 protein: CASSEFGTSRPDEQYF. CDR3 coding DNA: TGTGCCAGCAGCGAATTCGGGACTAGCAGGCCGGACGAGCAGTACTTC.

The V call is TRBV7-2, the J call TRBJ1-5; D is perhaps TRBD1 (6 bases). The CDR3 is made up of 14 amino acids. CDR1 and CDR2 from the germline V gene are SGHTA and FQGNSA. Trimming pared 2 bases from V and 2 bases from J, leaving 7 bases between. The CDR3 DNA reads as TGTGCCAGCAGCTTATCAGGGGGCAATCAGCCCCAGCATTTT. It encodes CASSLSGGNQPQHF.

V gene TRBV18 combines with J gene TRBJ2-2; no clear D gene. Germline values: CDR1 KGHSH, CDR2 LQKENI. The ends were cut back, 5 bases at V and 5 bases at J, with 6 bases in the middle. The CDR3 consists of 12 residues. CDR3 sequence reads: CASSKTTGELFF. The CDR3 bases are TGTGCCAGCTCAAAGACTACCGGGGAGCTGTTTTTT.

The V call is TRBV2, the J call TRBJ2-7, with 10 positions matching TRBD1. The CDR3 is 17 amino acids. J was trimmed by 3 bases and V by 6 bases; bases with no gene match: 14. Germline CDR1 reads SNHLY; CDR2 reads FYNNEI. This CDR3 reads CASSARLGQGEGYEQYF. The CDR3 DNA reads TGTGCCAGCAGCGCGAGGCTTGGACAGGGGGAGGGCTACGAGCAGTACTTC.

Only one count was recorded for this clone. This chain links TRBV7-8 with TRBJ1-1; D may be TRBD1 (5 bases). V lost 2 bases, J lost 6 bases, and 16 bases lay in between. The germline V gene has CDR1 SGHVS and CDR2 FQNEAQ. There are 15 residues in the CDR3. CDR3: CASSLIGTGGAEAFF. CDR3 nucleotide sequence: TGTGCCAGCAGCTTAATAGGGACCGGTGGCGCTGAAGCTTTCTTT.

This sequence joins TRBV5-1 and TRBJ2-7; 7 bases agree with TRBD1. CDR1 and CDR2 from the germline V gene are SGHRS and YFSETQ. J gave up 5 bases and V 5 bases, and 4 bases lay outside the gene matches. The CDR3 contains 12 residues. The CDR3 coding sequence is TGCGCCAGCAGAAAAGGGGGCCACGAGCAGTACTTC. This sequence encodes CASRKGGHEQYF.

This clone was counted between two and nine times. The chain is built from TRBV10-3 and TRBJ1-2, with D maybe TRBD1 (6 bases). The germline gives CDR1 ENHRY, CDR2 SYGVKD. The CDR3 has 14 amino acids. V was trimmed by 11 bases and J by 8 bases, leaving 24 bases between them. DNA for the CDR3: TGTGCCGCGGGACTAGGGCAGGGGATAGAGGGCTACACCTTC. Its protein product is CAAGLGQGIEGYTF.

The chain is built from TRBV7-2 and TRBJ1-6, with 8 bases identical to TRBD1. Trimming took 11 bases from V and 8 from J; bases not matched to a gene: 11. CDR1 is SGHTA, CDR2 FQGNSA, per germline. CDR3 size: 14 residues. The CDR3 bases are TGTGCCTGTCGGGGACAGGCGGTACATTCACCCCTCCACTTT. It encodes CACRGQAVHSPLHF.

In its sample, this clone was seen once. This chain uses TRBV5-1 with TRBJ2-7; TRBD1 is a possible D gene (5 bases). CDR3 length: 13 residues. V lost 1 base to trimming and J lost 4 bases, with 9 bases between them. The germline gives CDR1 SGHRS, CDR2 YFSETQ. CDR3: CASSLTGLYEQYF. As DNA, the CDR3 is TGCGCCAGCAGCTTGACAGGCCTATACGAGCAGTACTTC.